The subject of this entry is one TCR beta chain. Its target is not known. These data originate in a study of vaccination and CD4 T cells after COVID-19. The germline gives CDR1 SEHNR, CDR2 FQNEAQ (reference sequence). Trimming left V 3 bases short and J 7 bases short, with 12 bases between. CDR3 length equals 13 residues. Treatment reported: roughly 10-day PBMC culture with coronavirus spike peptide pools or control peptides (ViraFEST assay). Once cultured about 11 days, CD4+ T cells underwent isolation by negative selection. The assay that was used to sequence DNA from cultured CD4+ T cells was the Oncomine TCR Beta short-read assay. From the PCR reads, TCRdb called clonotypes with MiXCR, one entry per CDR3 protein. Of 14,000 to 15,000 distinct CDR3 sequences listed, 48% are singletons.

The specimen sequenced was CD4+ T cells from blood, cultured in vitro. The chain is built from TRBV7-9 and TRBJ1-2; D perhaps matches TRBD1 (5 bases). The origin of this receptor is a human donor who had recovered from COVID-19. CDR3 nucleotides: TGTGCCAGCAGCTTCGATCGGGGGATTGGCTACACCTTC. Its protein is CASSFDRGIGYTF.